This TCR beta chain was sequenced during a study of cytomegalovirus exposure and HLA in healthy donors. General study findings and limits: Reportedly, diagnosis of cytomegalovirus status by the classifier showed high specificity and sensitivity. Several of the most significant clusters appeared linked to common viral pathogens, based on a later analysis. Among CMV-associated TCR beta chains, most appeared HLA-restricted in a later analysis.

This CDR3 is built from 14 residues. The germline V gene has CDR1 MNHEY and CDR2 SMNVEV (reference sequence). The V segment lost 6 bases and the J segment 5 bases; nucleotides outside the gene matches: 10. Worth noting for this clone: The antigen is unknown.

The PCR ran on 60 Vbeta and 13 Jbeta primers. TCRdb's copy holds only in-frame clones and misses some; the assay was immunoSEQ multiplex PCR. Here the sample spans tens of thousands of clones, roughly nine tenths being singletons. The clonotype was recovered from a woman aged 25 to 39 in good health and CMV-seropositive. V gene TRBV27 combines with J gene TRBJ2-7; 7 bases match TRBD1. The sample consisted of PBMCs. In DNA, the CDR3 is TGTGCCAGCAGCCCGGGACAGTCATCACACGAGCAGTACTTC. This encodes CASSPGQSSHEQYF.